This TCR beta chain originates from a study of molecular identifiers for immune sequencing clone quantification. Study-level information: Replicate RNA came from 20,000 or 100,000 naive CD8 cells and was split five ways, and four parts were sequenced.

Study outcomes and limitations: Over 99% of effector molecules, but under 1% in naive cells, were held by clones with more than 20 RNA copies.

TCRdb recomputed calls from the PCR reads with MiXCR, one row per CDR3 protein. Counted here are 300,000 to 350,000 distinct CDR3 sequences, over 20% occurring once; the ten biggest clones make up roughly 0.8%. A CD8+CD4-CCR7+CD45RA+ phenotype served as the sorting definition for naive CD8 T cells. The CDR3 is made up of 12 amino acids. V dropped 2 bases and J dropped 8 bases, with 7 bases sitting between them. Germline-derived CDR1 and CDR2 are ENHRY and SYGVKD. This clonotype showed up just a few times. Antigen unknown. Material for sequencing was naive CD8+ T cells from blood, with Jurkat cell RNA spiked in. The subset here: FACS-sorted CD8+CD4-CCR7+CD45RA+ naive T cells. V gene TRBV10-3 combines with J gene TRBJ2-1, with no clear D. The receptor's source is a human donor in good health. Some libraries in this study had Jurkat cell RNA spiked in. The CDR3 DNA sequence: TGTGCCATCAGTGAGACAGTCCATGAGCAGTTCTTC. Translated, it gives CAISETVHEQFF.